The 2 T cell receptor beta chains listed next were all sequenced from one sample in a study of blood T cell repertoires in COVID-19. Data came from immunoSEQ multiplex PCR; TCRdb stores just in-frame clones and leaves some out. The sample holds some 70,000 clones, roughly 80% seen once. The sample comprised peripheral blood. Every receptor here comes from a human donor in a cohort sampled during active COVID-19.

V and J are TRBV30 and TRBJ2-5; D is perhaps TRBD2 (5 bases). Germline V gene sequence: CDR1 GTSNPN, CDR2 SVGIG (reference sequence). V lost 2 bases and J lost 5, with 21 bases in between. CDR3 length equals 16 residues. As DNA, the CDR3 is TGTGCCTGGAGTTTCCCGAGGGTTTCCCCCCGGGAGACCCAGTACTTC. Protein sequence: CAWSFPRVSPRETQYF.

V and J are TRBV3-1 (or the pseudogene TRBV3-2) and TRBJ2-5; D might be TRBD2 (6 bases). Germline CDR1 and CDR2: LGHDT and YNNKEL (reference sequence). The CDR3 spans 14 residues. Trimming cost V 2 bases and J 5 bases, with 12 bases left between them. In DNA form, the CDR3 reads TGTGCCAGCAGCCAACGGGGGAGTGGGGAGACCCAGTACTTC. It yields the protein CASSQRGSGETQYF.